This T cell receptor beta chain was identified during a study of T cell responses to AZD1222 COVID-19 vaccine. TCRdb's copy holds only in-frame clones and misses some; the assay was immunoSEQ multiplex PCR. The table records about 160,000 clones, about 91% of them present only once. V gave up 5 bases and J gave up 3 bases, with 13 bases separating them. The CDR3 totals 14 residues. Germline V gene lookup returns CDR1 SGHNT and CDR2 YENEEA. Sequenced material: peripheral blood, taken on day 0 of MenACWY control vaccination. V usage is TRBV11-3 and J usage is TRBJ1-2; D ambiguous. This sequence was found in an adult in good health. CDR3 amino acids: CASSPGSADYGYTF. DNA of the CDR3: TGTGCCAGCAGCCCCGGTTCCGCGGACTATGGCTACACCTTC.